This T cell receptor (beta chain) came from a study of cytomegalovirus exposure and HLA in healthy donors. Looking at the study overall: A later analysis reported the 90 to 150 validation repertoires used the same platform as the approximately 670 first-cohort repertoires. General study results and limits: The CMV antigen specificity of a few CMV-associated chains was confirmed through in vitro analysis.

Assay used: immunoSEQ multiplex PCR; TCRdb lists only in-frame clones, some missing. The data show about 130,000 clones, 70% to 90% seen once. The table lists this clone with a count of one. Its specificity is not known. V was trimmed by 5 bases and J by 1 base, leaving 5 bases between them. The CDR3 extends over 13 amino acids. Germline V CDR1 and CDR2: MGHDK, SYGVNS. This TCR was sampled from a woman in her twenties or thirties in good health and CMV-seropositive. The sample taken for sequencing was PBMCs. This chain connects TRBV25-1 to TRBJ2-2; D gene uncertain. CDR3 bases: TGTGCCAGCAGTTTGCGGAACACCGGGGAGCTGTTTTTT. This codes for CASSLRNTGELFF. The whole variable domain, remainder taken from reference TRBV25-1 and TRBJ2-2, is EADIYQTPRYLVIGTGKKITLECSQTMGHDKMYWYQQDPGMELHLIHYSYGVNSTEKGDLSSESTVSRIRTEHFPLTLESARPSHTSQYLCASSLRNTGELFFGEGSRLTVL.